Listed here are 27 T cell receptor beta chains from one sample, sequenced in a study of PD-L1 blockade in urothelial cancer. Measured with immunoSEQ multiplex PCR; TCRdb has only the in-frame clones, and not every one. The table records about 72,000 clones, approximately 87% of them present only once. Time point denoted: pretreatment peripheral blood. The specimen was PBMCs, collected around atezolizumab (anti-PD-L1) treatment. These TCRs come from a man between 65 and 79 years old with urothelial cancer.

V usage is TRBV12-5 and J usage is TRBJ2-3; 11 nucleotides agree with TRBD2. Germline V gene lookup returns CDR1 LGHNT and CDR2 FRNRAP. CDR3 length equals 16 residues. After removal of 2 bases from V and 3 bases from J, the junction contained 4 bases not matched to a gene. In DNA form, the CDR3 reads TGTGCTAGTGGTTTGACTAGCGGGAGAGGGACAGATACGCAGTATTTT. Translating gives CASGLTSGRGTDTQYF.

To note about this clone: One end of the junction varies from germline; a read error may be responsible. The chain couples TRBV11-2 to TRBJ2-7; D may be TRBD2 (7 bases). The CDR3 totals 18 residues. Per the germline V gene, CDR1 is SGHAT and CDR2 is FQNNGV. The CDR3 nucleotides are TGTGCCAGCAGCCTAGACCCTAGGGGGGGAGTGATGATCGACGAGCAGTACTTC. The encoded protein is CASSLDPRGGVMIDEQYF.

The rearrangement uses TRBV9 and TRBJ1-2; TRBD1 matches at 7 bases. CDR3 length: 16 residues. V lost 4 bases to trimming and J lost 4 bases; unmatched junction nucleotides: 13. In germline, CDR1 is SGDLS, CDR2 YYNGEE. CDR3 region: CASSPSDRAHGYGYTF. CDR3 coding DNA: TGTGCCAGCAGCCCCTCCGACAGGGCTCACGGCTATGGCTACACCTTC.

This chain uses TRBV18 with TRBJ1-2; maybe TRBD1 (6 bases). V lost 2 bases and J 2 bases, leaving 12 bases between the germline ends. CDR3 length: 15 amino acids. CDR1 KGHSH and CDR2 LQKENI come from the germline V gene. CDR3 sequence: CASSPVQGANYGYTF. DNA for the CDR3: TGTGCCAGCTCACCAGTACAGGGAGCGAACTATGGCTACACCTTC. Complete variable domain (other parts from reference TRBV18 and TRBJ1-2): NAGVMQNPRHLVRRRGQEARLRCSPMKGHSHVYWYRQLPEEGLKFMVYLQKENIIDESGMPKERFSAEFPKEGPSILRIQQVVRGDSAAYFCASSPVQGANYGYTFGSGTRLTVV.

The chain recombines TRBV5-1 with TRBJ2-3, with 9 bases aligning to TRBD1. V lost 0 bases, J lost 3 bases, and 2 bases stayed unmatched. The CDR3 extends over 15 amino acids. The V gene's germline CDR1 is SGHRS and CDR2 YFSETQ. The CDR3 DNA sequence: TGCGCCAGCAGCTTGGGACAGGGGGGGACAGATACGCAGTATTTT. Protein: CASSLGQGGTDTQYF.

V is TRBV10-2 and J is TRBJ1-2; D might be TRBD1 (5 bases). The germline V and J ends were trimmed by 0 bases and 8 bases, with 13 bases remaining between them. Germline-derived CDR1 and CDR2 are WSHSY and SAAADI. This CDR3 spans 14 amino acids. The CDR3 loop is CASSESRGNQGYTF. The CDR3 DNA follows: TGCGCCAGCAGTGAGTCAAGGGGAAACCAGGGCTACACCTTC.

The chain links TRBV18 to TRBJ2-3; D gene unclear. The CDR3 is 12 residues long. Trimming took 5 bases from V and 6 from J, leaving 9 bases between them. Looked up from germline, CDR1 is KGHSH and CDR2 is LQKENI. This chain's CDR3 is CASSDNGDTQYF. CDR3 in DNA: TGTGCCAGCTCAGACAACGGTGATACGCAGTATTTT.

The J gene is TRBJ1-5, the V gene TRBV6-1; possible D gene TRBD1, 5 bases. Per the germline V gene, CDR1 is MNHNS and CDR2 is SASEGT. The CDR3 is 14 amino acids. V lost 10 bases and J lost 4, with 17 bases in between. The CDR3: CATSRDYGNQPQHF. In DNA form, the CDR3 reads TGTGCCACCTCCCGGGACTATGGAAATCAGCCCCAGCATTTT.

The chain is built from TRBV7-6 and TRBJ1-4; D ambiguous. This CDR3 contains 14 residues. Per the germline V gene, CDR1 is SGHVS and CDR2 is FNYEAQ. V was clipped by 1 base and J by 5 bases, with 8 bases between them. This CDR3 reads CASSLGEGNEKLFF. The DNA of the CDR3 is TGTGCCAGCAGCTTAGGAGAGGGAAATGAAAAACTGTTTTTT.

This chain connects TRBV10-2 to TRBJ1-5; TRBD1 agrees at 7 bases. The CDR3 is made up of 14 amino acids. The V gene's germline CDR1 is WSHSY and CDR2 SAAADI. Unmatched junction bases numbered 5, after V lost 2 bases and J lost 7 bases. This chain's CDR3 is CASSEERGRQPQHF. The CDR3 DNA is TGCGCCAGCAGTGAGGAAAGGGGGCGACAGCCCCAGCATTTT.

CDR3 in amino acids: CASSLEVGAQYF. The CDR3, as DNA: TGTGCCAGCAGCTTGGAGGTCGGAGCCCAGTACTTC. The V gene is TRBV5-6, the J gene TRBJ2-5; no firm D call. The CDR3 sequence is 12 residues long. From germline, CDR1 is SGHDT and CDR2 YYEEEE. V was shortened by 0 bases and J by 9 bases, with 9 bases between the two germline ends.

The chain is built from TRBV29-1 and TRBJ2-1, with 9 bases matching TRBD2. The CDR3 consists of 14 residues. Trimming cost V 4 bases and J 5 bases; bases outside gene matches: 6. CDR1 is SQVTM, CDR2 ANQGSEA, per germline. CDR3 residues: CSVGSGSNHNEQFF. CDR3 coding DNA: TGCAGCGTTGGTAGCGGGAGCAATCACAATGAGCAGTTCTTC.

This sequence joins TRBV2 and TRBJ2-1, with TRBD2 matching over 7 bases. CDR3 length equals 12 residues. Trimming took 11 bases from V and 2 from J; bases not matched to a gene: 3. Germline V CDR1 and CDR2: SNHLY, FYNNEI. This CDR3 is CAGGTTYNEQFF. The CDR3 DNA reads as TGTGCCGGGGGGACTACCTACAATGAGCAGTTCTTC.

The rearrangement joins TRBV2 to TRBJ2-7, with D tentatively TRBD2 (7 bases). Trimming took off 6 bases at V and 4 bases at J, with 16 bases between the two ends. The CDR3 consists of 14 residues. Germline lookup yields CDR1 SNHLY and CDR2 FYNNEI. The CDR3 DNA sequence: TGTGCCAGCAGCGGGGGCGGGAGTAGATACGAGCAGTACTTC. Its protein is CASSGGGSRYEQYF.

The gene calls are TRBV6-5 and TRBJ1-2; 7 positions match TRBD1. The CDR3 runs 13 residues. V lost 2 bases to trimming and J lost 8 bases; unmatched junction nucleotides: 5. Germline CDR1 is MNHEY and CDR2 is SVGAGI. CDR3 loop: CASSYAGGEGYTF. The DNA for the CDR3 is TGTGCCAGCAGTTACGCAGGGGGTGAGGGCTACACCTTC.

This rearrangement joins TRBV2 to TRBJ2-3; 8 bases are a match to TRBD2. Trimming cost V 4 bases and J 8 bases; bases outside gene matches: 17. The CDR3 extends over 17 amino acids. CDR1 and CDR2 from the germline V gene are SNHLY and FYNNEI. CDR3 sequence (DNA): TGTGCCAGCAGTGGGGGCGGCGTGGTAGCGGGAACAAGTACGCAGTATTTT. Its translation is CASSGGGVVAGTSTQYF.

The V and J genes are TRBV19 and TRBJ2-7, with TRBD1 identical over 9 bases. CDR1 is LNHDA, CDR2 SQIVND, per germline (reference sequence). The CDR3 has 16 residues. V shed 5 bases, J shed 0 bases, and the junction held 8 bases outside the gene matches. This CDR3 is CASSVLGDRDSYEQYF. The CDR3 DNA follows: TGTGCCAGTAGTGTCCTAGGGGACAGGGACTCCTACGAGCAGTACTTC.

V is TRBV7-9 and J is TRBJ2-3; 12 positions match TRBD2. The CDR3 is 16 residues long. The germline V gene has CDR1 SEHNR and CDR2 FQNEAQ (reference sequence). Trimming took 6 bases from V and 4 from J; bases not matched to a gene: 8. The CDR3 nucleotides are TGTGCCAGCAGACTACGACTAGCGGGAGACGCAGATACGCAGTATTTT. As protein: CASRLRLAGDADTQYF.

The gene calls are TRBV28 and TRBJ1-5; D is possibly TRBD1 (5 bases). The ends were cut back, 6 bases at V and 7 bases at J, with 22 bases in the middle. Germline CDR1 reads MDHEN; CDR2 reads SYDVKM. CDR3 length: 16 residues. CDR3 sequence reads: CASSSGPRQFYQPQHF. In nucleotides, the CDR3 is TGTGCCAGCAGCTCCGGCCCACGACAGTTCTACCAGCCCCAGCATTTT.

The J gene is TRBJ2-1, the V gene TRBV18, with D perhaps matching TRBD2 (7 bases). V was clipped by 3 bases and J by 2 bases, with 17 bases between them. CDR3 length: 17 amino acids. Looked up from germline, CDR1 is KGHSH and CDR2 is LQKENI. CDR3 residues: CASSPNPRGRAYNEQFF. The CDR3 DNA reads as TGTGCCAGCTCACCGAACCCTAGGGGGAGGGCCTACAATGAGCAGTTCTTC.

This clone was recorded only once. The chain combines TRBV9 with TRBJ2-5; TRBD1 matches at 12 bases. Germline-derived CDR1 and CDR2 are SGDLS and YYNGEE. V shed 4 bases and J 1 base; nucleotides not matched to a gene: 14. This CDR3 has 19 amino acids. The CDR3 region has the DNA TGTGCCAGCAGCCCGAGACCTCCGGGGACAGGGGGCCTCCAAGAGACCCAGTACTTC. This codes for CASSPRPPGTGGLQETQYF.

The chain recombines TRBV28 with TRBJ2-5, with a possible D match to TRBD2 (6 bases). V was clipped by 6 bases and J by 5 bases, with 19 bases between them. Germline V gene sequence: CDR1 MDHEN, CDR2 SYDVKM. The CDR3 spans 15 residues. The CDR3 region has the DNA TGTGCCAGCAGAGGAGGGTGGGGACCAATGGAGACCCAGTACTTC. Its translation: CASRGGWGPMETQYF.

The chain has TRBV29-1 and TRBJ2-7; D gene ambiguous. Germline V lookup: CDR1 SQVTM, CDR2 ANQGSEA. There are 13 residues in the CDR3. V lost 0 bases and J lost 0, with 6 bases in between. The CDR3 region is CSVEDYTSYEQYF. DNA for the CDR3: TGCAGCGTTGAAGATTACACCTCCTACGAGCAGTACTTC.

The DNA of the CDR3 is TGTGCCAGCCCCAAGGGGTGGGGCACAGATACGCAGTATTTT. Translation gives CASPKGWGTDTQYF. The V and J genes are TRBV6-1 and TRBJ2-3; weak D call: TRBD1 (5 bases). Germline lookup yields CDR1 MNHNS and CDR2 SASEGT. V lost 8 bases, J lost 1 base, and 13 bases lay in between. The CDR3 length is 14 residues.

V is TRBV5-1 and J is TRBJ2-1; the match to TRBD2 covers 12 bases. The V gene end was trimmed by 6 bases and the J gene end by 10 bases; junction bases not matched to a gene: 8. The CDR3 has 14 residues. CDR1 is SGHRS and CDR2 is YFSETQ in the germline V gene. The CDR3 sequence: CASTWTSGIGEQFF. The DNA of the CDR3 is TGCGCCAGCACGTGGACTAGCGGGATAGGGGAGCAGTTCTTC.

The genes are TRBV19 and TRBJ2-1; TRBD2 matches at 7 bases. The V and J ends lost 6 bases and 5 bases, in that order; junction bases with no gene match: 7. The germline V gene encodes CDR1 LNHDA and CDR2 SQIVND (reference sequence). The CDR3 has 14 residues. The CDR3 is CASRGLADHNEQFF. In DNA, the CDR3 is TGTGCCAGTAGAGGTCTAGCGGACCACAATGAGCAGTTCTTC.

CDR3 amino acids: CASKQLSYEQYF. The CDR3 nucleotides are TGTGCCAGCAAGCAACTGTCCTACGAGCAGTACTTC. The genes are TRBV2 and TRBJ2-7; no clear D gene. V lost 7 bases and J lost 1, with 8 bases in between. The germline V gene encodes CDR1 SNHLY and CDR2 FYNNEI. The CDR3 is 12 residues long.